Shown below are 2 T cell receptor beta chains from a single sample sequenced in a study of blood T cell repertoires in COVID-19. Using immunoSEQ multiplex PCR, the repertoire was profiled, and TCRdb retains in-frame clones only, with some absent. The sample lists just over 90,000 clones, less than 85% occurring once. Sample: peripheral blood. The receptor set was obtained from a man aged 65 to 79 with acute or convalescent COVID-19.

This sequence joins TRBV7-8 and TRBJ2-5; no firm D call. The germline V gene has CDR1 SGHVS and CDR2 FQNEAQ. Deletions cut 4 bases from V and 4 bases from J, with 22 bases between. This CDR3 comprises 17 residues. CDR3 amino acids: CASSSIKSAGFRETQYF. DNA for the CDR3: TGTGCCAGCAGCTCGATTAAATCTGCCGGTTTTAGAGAGACCCAGTACTTC.

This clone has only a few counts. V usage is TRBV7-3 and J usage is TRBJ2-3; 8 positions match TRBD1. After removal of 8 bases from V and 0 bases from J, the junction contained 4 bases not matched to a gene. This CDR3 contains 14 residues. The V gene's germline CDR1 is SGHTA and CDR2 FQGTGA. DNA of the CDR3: TGTGCCAGCCGTACAGGGGGTAGCACAGATACGCAGTATTTT. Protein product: CASRTGGSTDTQYF.